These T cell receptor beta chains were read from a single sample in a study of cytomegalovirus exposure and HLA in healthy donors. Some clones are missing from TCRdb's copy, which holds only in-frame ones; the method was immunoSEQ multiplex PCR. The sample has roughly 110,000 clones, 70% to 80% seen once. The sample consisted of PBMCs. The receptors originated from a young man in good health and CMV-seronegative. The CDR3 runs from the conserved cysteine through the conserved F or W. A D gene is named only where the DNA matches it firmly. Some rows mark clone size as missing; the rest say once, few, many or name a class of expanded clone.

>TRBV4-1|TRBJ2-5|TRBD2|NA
TGCGCCAGCAGCCACCCCGACCGGGAGGGTCAGTACTTC
CASSHPDREGQYF
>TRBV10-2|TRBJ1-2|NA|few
TGCGCCTTATCCCAAGACAGCTCCTATGGCTACACCTTC
CALSQDSSYGYTF
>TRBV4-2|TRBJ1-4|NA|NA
TGTGCCAGCAGCCAAGAAGGGGGGGTGTATGAAAAACTGTTTTTT
CASSQEGGVYEKLFF
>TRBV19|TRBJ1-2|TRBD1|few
TGTGCCAGTAGTAGAGGAGGGGGCAAAGGCTACACCTTC
CASSRGGGKGYTF
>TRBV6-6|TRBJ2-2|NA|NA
TGTGCCAGACCCTTGAGGGCTAGCGGGGAGCTGTTTTTT
CARPLRASGELFF
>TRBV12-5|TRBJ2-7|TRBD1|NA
TGTGCTAGTGGTTTGGACAGGGGGTACGAGCAGTACTTC
CASGLDRGYEQYF
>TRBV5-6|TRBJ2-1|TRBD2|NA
TGTGCCAGCAGCCCGGGGGGGTTGGCTAGCGCTGGCTCCTACAATGAGCAGTTCTTC
CASSPGGLASAGSYNEQFF
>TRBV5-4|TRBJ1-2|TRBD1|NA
TGTGCCAGCAGACGTCCGGGACAGGCCAACTATGGCTACACCTTC
CASRRPGQANYGYTF
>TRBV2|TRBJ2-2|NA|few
TGTGCCAGCATGTTGCGAGAGGGGGGGTACGGCGGGGAGCTGTTTTTT
CASMLREGGYGGELFF
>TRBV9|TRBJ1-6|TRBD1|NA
TGTGCCAGCAGCGTCTCGGGACAGGGCGGTTCACCCCTCCACTTT
CASSVSGQGGSPLHF
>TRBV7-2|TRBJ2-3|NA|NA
TGTGCCAGCAGCGCCAGGGATACGCAGTATTTT
CASSARDTQYF
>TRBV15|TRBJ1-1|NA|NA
TGTGCCACCAGCCCCAGCGGTCATAACACTGAAGCTTTCTTT
CATSPSGHNTEAFF
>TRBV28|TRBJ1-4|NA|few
TGTGCCAGCAGTCCCCGGGGGGGCCTCAATGAAAAACTGTTTTTT
CASSPRGGLNEKLFF
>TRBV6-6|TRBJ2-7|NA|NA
TGTGCCAGCAGGGGGGGACAGAGTGACGGCTACGAGCAGTACTTC
CASRGGQSDGYEQYF
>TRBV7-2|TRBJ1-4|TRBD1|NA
TGTGCCAGCAGCCCCAGGACAGGGAATGAAAAACTGTTTTTT
CASSPRTGNEKLFF
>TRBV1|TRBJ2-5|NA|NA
TGCACCAGCAGCCAAGTATGTAGCGGGGGGGACCAAGAGACCCAGTACTTC
CTSSQVCSGGDQETQYF
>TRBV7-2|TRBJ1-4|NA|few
TGTGGGACAGAATCAAATAGTAATGAAAAACTGTTTTTT
CGTESNSNEKLFF
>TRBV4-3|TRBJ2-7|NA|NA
TGCGCCAGCAGCCAAGATCTTAGTGCCGGGGACGAGCAGTACTTC
CASSQDLSAGDEQYF
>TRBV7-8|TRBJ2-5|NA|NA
TGTGCCAGCAGCCGTCGAGTGGCAGGAGAGACCCAGTACTTC
CASSRRVAGETQYF
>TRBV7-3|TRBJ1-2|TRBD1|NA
TGTGCCAGCAGCCCGGAGGGGACAGGGGGAAGTGGCTACACCTTC
CASSPEGTGGSGYTF
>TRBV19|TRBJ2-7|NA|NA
TGTGCCAGTACCTCGGGGTCCAACGAGCAGTACTTC
CASTSGSNEQYF
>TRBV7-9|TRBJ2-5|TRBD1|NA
TGTGCCAGCAGCTTAGACAGGGGGGAGACCCAGTACTTC
CASSLDRGETQYF
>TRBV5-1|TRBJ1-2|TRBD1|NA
TGCGCCAGCTATTCCTTCGGGACAGCCCTCGGGGGCTACACCTTC
CASYSFGTALGGYTF
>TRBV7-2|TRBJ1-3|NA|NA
TGTGCCAGCAGCTTAACCCTGACTCTAGGCGGATCTGGAAACACCATATATTTT
CASSLTLTLGGSGNTIYF
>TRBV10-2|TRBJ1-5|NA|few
TGCGCCAGCAGAGACACAGGTGAAGGGTATCAGCCCCAGCATTTT
CASRDTGEGYQPQHF
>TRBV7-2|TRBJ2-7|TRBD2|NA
TGTGCCAGCAGCCAGGGACTAGCGGGGGTTAACGAGCAGTACTTC
CASSQGLAGVNEQYF
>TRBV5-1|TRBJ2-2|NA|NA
TGCGCCAGCAGCTTGGGAGGAGGGAACACCGGGACCGGGGAGCTGTTTTTT
CASSLGGGNTGTGELFF
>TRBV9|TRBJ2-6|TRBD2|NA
TGTGCCAGCAGCGTAGGGGCTAGCGGGGGGGGGAGCTCTGGGGCCAACGTCCTGACTTTC
CASSVGASGGGSSGANVLTF
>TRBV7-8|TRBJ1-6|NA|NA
TGTGCCAGCAGCTTAGGCGCAGGGTCCAATTCACCCCTCCACTTT
CASSLGAGSNSPLHF
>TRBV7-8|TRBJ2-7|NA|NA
TGTGCCAGCAGCTTAGCAGCAGGGGGGTCCTACGAGCAGTACTTC
CASSLAAGGSYEQYF
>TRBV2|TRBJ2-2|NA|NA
TGTGCCAGCAGCGTAGACAGGATAATCACCGGGGAGCTGTTTTTT
CASSVDRIITGELFF
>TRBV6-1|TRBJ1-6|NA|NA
TGTGCCAGCAGGCCGAGAGGGGGATATAATTCACCCCTCCACTTT
CASRPRGGYNSPLHF
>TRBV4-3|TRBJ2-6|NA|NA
TGCGCCAGCAGCCAAGAGCGTGGGGGGATCTCTGGGGCCAACGTCCTGACTTTC
CASSQERGGISGANVLTF
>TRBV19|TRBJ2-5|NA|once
TGTGCCAGTACCATGTCAGGGCAAGAGACCCAGTACTTC
CASTMSGQETQYF
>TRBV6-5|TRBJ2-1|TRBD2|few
TGTGCCAGCAGTTACTCGAGAGTAGCGGGGCTCAATGAGCAGTTCTTC
CASSYSRVAGLNEQFF
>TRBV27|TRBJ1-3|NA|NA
TGTGCCAGCAGTCCCTGGACGGGGATCTTTGGAAACACCATATATTTT
CASSPWTGIFGNTIYF